Reported below is one T cell receptor (beta chain). Its antigen is not known. The CDR3 runs to 15 residues. V lost 1 base and J lost 0, with 10 bases in between. From germline, CDR1 is SGHTA and CDR2 FQGNSA. Some clones are missing from TCRdb's copy, which holds only in-frame ones; the method was immunoSEQ multiplex PCR. Of under 40,000 clones listed, approximately 83% are singletons. These data originate in a study of a mutant IDH1 vaccine in newly diagnosed glioma. For the study at large: Vaccinations were initiated 4-6 weeks following radiotherapy alone, or were given together with temozolomide cycles. Treated patients, roughly 60% male and about 38% female, averaged about 42 years of age.

Indicated time point: week 47, end of study. Alongside topical imiquimod, each dose of vaccine comprised 300 ug of mutant IDH1 20-mer peptide. Weeks 1, 3, 5, 7, 11, 15, 19 and 23 were when patients received their eight vaccinations. Sequencing used PBMCs, obtained from a glioma patient whose treatment included an IDH1 peptide vaccine. The chain couples TRBV7-2 to TRBJ2-7; D remains ambiguous. The source of this sequence is a man aged 30-40 years with glioma. The CDR3 DNA sequence: TGTGCCAGCAGCTTAGAGTCCGGAAGCTCCTACGAGCAGTACTTC. The encoded protein is CASSLESGSSYEQYF.